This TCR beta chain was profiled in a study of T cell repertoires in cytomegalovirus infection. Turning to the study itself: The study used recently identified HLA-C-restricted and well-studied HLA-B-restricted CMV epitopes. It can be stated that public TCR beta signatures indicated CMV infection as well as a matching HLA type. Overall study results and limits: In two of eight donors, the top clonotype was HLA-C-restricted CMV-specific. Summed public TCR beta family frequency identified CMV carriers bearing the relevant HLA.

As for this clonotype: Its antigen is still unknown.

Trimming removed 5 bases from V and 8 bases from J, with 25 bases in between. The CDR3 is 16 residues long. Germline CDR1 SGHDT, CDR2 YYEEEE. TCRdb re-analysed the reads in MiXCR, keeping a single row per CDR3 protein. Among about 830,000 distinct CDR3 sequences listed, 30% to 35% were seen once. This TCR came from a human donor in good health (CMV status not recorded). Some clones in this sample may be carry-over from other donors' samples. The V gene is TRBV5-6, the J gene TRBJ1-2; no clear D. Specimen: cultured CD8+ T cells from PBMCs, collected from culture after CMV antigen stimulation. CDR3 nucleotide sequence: TGTGCCAGCAGTATACAAGGGAGCCCCGGGCGACGGGGCTACACCTTC. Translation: CASSIQGSPGRRGYTF.